This T cell receptor (beta chain) comes out of a study of breast tumors, draining lymph nodes, adjacent tissues (dated by TCRdb to 2015 to 2016). With respect to the entire study: The study compared TCR beta repertoires across tumor, adjacent nontumor tissue and axillary lymph nodes from breast cancer patients. In human breast cancer, the study set out to assess how tumor, surrounding tissue and draining lymph node repertoires relate to one another and whether T cells might be exchanged between them. What the work shows at the level of the full study, not this receptor alone: The study presented the conclusion that tumor T cells originate in lymph nodes as consistent with a hypothesis, not as something directly demonstrated. The similarity between tumor and nontumor tissue repertoires was significantly greater in luminal-like breast cancer than in basal-like breast cancer. Tumors showed preferential V and J gene usage, and their T-cell repertoire diversity fell below that of lymph nodes yet above that of nontumor tissue. The data were judged consistent with most tumor T cells deriving from the lymph node and then expanding within tumor tissue.

Sequencing relied on an Illumina HiSeq 2000. Multiplex PCR amplification was used to generate the TCR beta chain libraries. High-throughput sequencing was used to analyze the amplified TCR beta chain products. The public reads were reanalyzed by TCRdb: fastp trimming at Q25, MiXCR alignment, in-frame beta chains only. A single entry per CDR3 protein holds the most common genes and DNA from its merged rows. For this sample the table gives around 290,000 distinct CDR3 sequences, of which around 30% were detected only once. The ten biggest clones cover about 1.2% of the sample. The CDR3 goes from the cysteine to the phenylalanine over 15 residues. Only the CDR3 region is kept as DNA, spanning 45 bases read in frame from base 1. V and J lose 3 bases and 11 bases, and a span of 24 bases separates them. CDR1 DFQATT and CDR2 SNEGSKA are derived from the germline V gene (reference sequence). The axillary draining lymph nodes of breast cancer patients were the source of the lymph node samples.

Points on this clonotype: The antigen this receptor binds is unknown. Base qualities are not provided; no much larger clone lies one nucleotide away.

The sample comprised axillary lymph node tissue. This sequence uses TRBV20-1 and TRBJ2-3; a tentative D match to TRBD1 spans 6 bases. The origin of this receptor is a female donor with breast cancer. Some clones in this sample may be carry-over from other donors' samples. The CDR3 corresponds to CSARVRGSGNNEQYF. The sequenced DNA: TGCAGTGCTAGGGTGAGGGGGAGTGGTAACAATGAGCAGTATTTT.